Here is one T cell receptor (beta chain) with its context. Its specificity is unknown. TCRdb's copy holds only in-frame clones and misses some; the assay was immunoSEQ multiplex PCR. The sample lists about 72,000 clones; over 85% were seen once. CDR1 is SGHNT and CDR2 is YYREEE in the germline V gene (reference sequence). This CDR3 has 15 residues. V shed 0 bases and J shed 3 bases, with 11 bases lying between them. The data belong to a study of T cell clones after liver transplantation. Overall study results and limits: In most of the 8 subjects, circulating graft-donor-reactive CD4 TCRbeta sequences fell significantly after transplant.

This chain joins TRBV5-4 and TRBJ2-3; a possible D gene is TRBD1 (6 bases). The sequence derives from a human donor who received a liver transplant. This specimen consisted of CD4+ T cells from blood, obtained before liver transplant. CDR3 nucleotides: TGTGCCAGCAGCTTGGATCAGGGGAGAACAGATACGCAGTATTTT. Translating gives CASSLDQGRTDTQYF.